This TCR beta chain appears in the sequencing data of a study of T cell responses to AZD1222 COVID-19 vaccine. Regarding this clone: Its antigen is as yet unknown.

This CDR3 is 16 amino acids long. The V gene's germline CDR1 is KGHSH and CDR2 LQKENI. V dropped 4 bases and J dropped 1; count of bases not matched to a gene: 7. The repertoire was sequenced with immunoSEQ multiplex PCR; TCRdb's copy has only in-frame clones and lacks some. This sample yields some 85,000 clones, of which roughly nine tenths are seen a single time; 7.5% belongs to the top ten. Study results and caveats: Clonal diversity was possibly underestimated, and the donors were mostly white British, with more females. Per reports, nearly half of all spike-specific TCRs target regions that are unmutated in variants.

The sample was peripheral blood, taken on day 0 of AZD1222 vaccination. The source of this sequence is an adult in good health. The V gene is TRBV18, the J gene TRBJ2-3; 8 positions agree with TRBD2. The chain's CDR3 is CASSLYSGTGTDTQYF. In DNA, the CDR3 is TGTGCCAGCTCACTGTATAGCGGGACCGGCACAGATACGCAGTATTTT.